The source of this T cell receptor (beta chain) is a study of cytomegalovirus exposure and HLA in healthy donors. Study observations and caveats: About 90% or about 30% of the time was how often most TCR beta V segments were productive, according to an earlier analysis. Indistinguishable V segments, including TRBV6-2 and TRBV6-3, were excluded. It is likely that the observed cluster of highly shared sequence variants was a sequencing artifact. Most TCR sequences were uncommon, yet certain public TCRs appeared in many donors.

A word on this clone: Its specificity is not known.

There are 16 residues in the CDR3. J gave up 9 bases and V 3 bases, and 14 bases lay outside the gene matches. The germline CDR1 and CDR2 sequences are MNHEY and SMNVEV (reference sequence). 60 Vbeta and 13 Jbeta primers were used in PCR. The repertoire was sequenced with immunoSEQ multiplex PCR; TCRdb's copy has only in-frame clones and lacks some. This sample carries about 120,000 clones, about 75% of them seen once, and the ten largest clones take 30%. This chain joins TRBV27 and TRBJ1-2, with 9 bases that match TRBD1. The TCR comes from a man aged 60 to 69 in good health and CMV-seropositive. The sample taken for sequencing was PBMCs. CDR3 DNA sequence: TGTGCCAGCAGTTTTCGCCCACAGGGGGCCTCAGGCCGCTACACCTTC. As protein: CASSFRPQGASGRYTF.